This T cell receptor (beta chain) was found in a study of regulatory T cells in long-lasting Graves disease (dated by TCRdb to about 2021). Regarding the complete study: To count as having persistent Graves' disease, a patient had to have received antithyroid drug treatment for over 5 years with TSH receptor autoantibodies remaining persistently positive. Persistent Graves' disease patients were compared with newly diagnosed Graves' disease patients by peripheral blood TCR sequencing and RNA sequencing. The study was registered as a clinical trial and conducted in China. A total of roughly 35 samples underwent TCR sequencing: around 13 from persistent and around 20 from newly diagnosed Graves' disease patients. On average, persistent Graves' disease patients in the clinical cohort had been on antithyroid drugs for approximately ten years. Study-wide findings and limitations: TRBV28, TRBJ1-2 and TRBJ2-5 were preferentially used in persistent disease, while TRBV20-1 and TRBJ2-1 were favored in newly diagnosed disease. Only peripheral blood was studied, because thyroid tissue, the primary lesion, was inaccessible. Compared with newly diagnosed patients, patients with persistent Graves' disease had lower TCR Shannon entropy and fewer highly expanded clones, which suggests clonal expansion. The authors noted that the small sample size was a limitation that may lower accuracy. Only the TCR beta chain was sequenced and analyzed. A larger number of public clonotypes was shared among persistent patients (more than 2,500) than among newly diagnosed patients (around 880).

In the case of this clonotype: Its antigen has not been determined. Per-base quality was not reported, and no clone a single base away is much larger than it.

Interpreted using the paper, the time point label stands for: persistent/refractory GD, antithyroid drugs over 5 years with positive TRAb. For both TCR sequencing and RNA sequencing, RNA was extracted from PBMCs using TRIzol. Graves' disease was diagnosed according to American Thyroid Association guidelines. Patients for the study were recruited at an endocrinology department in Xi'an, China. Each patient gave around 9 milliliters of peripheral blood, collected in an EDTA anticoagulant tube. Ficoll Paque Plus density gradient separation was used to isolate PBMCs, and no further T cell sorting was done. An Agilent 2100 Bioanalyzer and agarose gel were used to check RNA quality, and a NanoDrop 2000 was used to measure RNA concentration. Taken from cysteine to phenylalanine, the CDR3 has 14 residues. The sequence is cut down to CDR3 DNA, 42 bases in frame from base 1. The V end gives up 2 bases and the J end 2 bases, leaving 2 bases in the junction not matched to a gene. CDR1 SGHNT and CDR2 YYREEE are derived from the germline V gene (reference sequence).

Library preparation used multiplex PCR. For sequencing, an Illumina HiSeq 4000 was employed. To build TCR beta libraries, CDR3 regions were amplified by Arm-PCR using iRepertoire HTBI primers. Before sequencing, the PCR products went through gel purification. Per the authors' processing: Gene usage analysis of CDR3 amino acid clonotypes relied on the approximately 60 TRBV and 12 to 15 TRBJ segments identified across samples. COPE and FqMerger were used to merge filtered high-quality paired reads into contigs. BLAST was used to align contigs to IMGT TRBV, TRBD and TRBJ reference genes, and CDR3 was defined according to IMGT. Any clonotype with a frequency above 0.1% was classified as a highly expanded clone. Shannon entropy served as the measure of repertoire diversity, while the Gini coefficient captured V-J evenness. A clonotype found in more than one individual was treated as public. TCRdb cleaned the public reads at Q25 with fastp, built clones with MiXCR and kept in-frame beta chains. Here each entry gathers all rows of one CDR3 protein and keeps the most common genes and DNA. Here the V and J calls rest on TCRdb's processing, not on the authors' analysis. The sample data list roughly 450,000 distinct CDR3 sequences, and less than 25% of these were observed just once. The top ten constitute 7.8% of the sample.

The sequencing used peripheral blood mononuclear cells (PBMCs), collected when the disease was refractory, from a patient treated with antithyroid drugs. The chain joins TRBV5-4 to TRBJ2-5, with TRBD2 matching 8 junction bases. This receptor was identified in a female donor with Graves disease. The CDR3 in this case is CASSLGTRQETQYF. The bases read TGTGCCAGCAGCTTAGGGACTAGACAAGAGACCCAGTACTTC.